This TCR beta chain comes out of a study of spatial heterogeneity in lung cancer. Study-level information: Raw reads showed each unique TCR and UMI combination turning up more than ten times on average.

This clonotype is medium-sized within its sample. This beta chain appears as a stray read in a library generated for alpha chains; its size is not informative. V gave up 3 bases and J gave up 4 bases; unmatched junction bases: 16. CDR3 length: 18 amino acids. Germline CDR1 SGHTA, CDR2 FQGNSA. The library protocol tagged each TCR cDNA with a unique molecular identifier. TCRdb itself ran the 5' RACE reads through MiXCR, one entry per CDR3 protein. The sample lists about 800 distinct CDR3 sequences, roughly 24% occurring once. The time point: sample taken at primary tumor resection. The donor population consisted of under 75 patients with untreated, early-stage non-small cell lung cancer. The authors sequenced whole RNA from tumor, nontumor lung or frozen PBMC without sorting.

The gene calls are TRBV7-2 and TRBJ2-7, with 9 bases identical to TRBD2. Sequencing was performed on normal lung tissue next to the tumor, taken at surgery. The clonotype comes from a male donor with early-stage non-small cell lung cancer. The DNA for the CDR3 is TGTGCCAGCAGCTTGACCGACCCCCGAGCGGGGGGCGGGTACGAGCAGTACTTC. Protein product: CASSLTDPRAGGGYEQYF.